The 28 T cell receptor beta chains below were found in one sample sequenced in a study of cytomegalovirus exposure and HLA in healthy donors. The PCR was carried out with 60 Vbeta primers and 13 Jbeta primers. Clones were sequenced by immunoSEQ multiplex PCR, and TCRdb holds only the in-frame ones, with some missing. The sample includes 180,000 or so clones, roughly a tenth of them seen just once. Source material: PBMCs. The receptors stem from a woman between 25 and 40 years old in good health and CMV-seropositive.

This sequence joins TRBV6-5 and TRBJ2-1; D remains unclear. The CDR3 is made up of 13 amino acids. Trimming took 4 bases from V and 10 from J, leaving 14 bases between them. The germline CDR1 and CDR2 sequences are MNHEY and SVGAGI. CDR3 sequence: CASSSVLGSEQFF. Written as DNA, the CDR3 is TGTGCCAGCAGTTCCGTTCTAGGTTCAGAGCAGTTCTTC.

The rearrangement links TRBV2 to TRBJ2-6; D ambiguous. The germline V gene encodes CDR1 SNHLY and CDR2 FYNNEI. The CDR3 spans 14 residues. Deletions cut 1 base from V and 12 bases from J, with 13 bases between. The CDR3 here is CASSEGRSEVVLTF. The DNA for the CDR3 is TGTGCCAGCAGTGAAGGACGCTCTGAGGTCGTCCTGACTTTC.

The chain employs TRBV2 and TRBJ1-1; D ambiguous. With 0 bases removed from V and 1 base from J, the gap between germline ends came to 6 bases. The CDR3 is 14 amino acids. Germline V gives CDR1 SNHLY, CDR2 FYNNEI. The CDR3 spells CASSEAPSNTEAFF. The CDR3 coding sequence is TGTGCCAGCAGTGAAGCCCCGTCGAACACTGAAGCTTTCTTT.

In this sample, this clone turned up a few times. J is TRBJ2-1 and V is TRBV10-3, with 7 bases lining up with TRBD2. Germline V gene sequence: CDR1 ENHRY, CDR2 SYGVKD. V shed 8 bases, J shed 3 bases, and the junction held 4 bases outside the gene matches. The CDR3 has 13 amino acids. The CDR3 DNA reads as TGTGCCATCTGGGGAGGGGACTACAATGAGCAGTTCTTC. Translation gives CAIWGGDYNEQFF.

The rearrangement links TRBV5-1 to TRBJ1-1, with 9 bases aligning to TRBD1. From germline, CDR1 is SGHRS and CDR2 YFSETQ. V lost 3 bases to trimming and J lost 1 base; unmatched junction nucleotides: 10. This CDR3 comprises 17 residues. CDR3 residues: CASSSRTGAERNTEAFF. CDR3 DNA sequence: TGCGCCAGCAGCTCCCGGACAGGGGCTGAGCGGAACACTGAAGCTTTCTTT.

V usage is TRBV5-4 and J usage is TRBJ1-2, with 9 bases fitting TRBD1. The CDR3 length is 12 residues. Trimming took 7 bases from V and 6 from J; bases not matched to a gene: 4. The germline V gene encodes CDR1 SGHNT and CDR2 YYREEE (reference sequence). The DNA of the CDR3 is TGTGCCAGCGCCGGGACAGGGAATGGCTACACCTTC. Amino acids: CASAGTGNGYTF.

This chain joins TRBV20-1 and TRBJ2-1, with no clear D. Germline CDR1 and CDR2: DFQATT and SNEGSKA (reference sequence). Trimming pared 5 bases from V and 5 bases from J, leaving 7 bases between. This CDR3 region has 11 residues. The CDR3 sequence: CSAGGNNEQFF. CDR3 sequence (DNA): TGCAGTGCTGGCGGAAACAATGAGCAGTTCTTC.

This chain joins TRBV2 and TRBJ2-7; 11 bases line up with TRBD2. This CDR3 contains 14 residues. The germline CDR1 and CDR2 sequences are SNHLY and FYNNEI. J was trimmed by 2 bases and V by 4 bases; bases with no gene match: 1. The CDR3 coding sequence is TGTGCCAGCAGTGCGACTAGCGGGACCTACGAGCAGTACTTC. Translating it yields CASSATSGTYEQYF.

This clone is a singleton in its sample. The V and J genes are TRBV7-9 and TRBJ2-1; D is undetermined. Trimming stripped 2 bases from V and 8 bases from J, with 7 bases between. This CDR3 is built from 12 residues. Germline V gene sequence: CDR1 SEHNR, CDR2 FQNEAQ (reference sequence). The CDR3 nucleotides are TGTGCCAGCAGCTTACGAGGAGATGAGCAGTTCTTC. It is translated as CASSLRGDEQFF.

This clone was detected a few times. The chain couples TRBV27 to TRBJ1-1; possible D gene TRBD1, 6 bases. The CDR3 has 15 amino acids. CDR1 and CDR2 from the germline V gene are MNHEY and SMNVEV (reference sequence). Deletions cut 0 bases from V and 0 bases from J, with 8 bases between. The DNA of the CDR3 is TGTGCCAGCAGTTTATCGAGGGGGTTGAACACTGAAGCTTTCTTT. As protein: CASSLSRGLNTEAFF.

The chain joins TRBV2 to TRBJ1-1; D remains ambiguous. The V gene lost 1 base and the J gene lost 5 bases, with 8 bases spanning the gap. This CDR3 has 13 residues. The V gene's germline CDR1 is SNHLY and CDR2 FYNNEI. The CDR3 DNA follows: TGTGCCAGCAGTGAAGTCAGGATAACTGAAGCTTTCTTT. Its translation is CASSEVRITEAFF.

The J gene is TRBJ1-1, the V gene TRBV18; no reliable D call. Germline V gene lookup returns CDR1 KGHSH and CDR2 LQKENI. V was pared by 4 bases and J by 0 bases, with 15 bases between. The CDR3 runs 16 residues. This CDR3 reads CASSQTLGVLNTEAFF. The CDR3 DNA is TGTGCCAGCTCACAGACCCTCGGGGTGTTGAACACTGAAGCTTTCTTT. The full variable domain, in which reference TRBV18 and TRBJ1-1 provide the parts outside the CDR3, is NAGVMQNPRHLVRRRGQEARLRCSPMKGHSHVYWYRQLPEEGLKFMVYLQKENIIDESGMPKERFSAEFPKEGPSILRIQQVVRGDSAAYFCASSQTLGVLNTEAFFGQGTRLTVV.

The genes are TRBV2 and TRBJ2-2; TRBD1 matches 9 bases. Germline-derived CDR1 and CDR2 are SNHLY and FYNNEI. V gave up 8 bases and J gave up 7 bases; unmatched junction bases: 8. The CDR3 has 14 amino acids. This chain's CDR3 is CASGRQGDVGELFF. The CDR3 nucleotides are TGTGCCAGCGGAAGACAGGGGGACGTCGGGGAGCTGTTTTTT.

The chain has TRBV6-5 and TRBJ1-2; D may be TRBD1 (5 bases). V was clipped by 0 bases and J by 7 bases, with 6 bases between them. Germline assignment: CDR1 MNHEY and CDR2 SVGAGI. The CDR3 runs to 12 residues. The CDR3: CASSYSTGGYTF. CDR3 nucleotide sequence: TGTGCCAGCAGTTACTCCACAGGTGGCTACACCTTC.

The J gene is TRBJ2-1, the V gene TRBV13, with TRBD1 matching 9 bases. After removal of 0 bases from V and 10 bases from J, the junction contained 4 bases not matched to a gene. Germline CDR1 and CDR2: PRHDT and FYEKMQ (reference sequence). The CDR3 is made up of 14 amino acids. The CDR3 sequence: CASSLGTGTGEQFF. In DNA, the CDR3 is TGTGCCAGCAGCTTAGGGACCGGGACAGGGGAGCAGTTCTTC.

This clone was observed a handful of times. CDR3 nucleotide sequence: TGCAGCGTTGAGGCAGGCTCCTACGAGCAGTACTTC. This encodes CSVEAGSYEQYF. This chain links TRBV29-1 with TRBJ2-7, with D hard to call. The CDR3 totals 12 residues. The germline V gene encodes CDR1 SQVTM and CDR2 ANQGSEA. The germline V and J ends were trimmed by 3 bases and 0 bases, with 6 bases remaining between them.

This clone was recorded a few times. The chain recombines TRBV9 with TRBJ2-3; 7 bases agree with TRBD2. Trimming took 0 bases from V and 3 from J; bases not matched to a gene: 13. The V gene's germline CDR1 is SGDLS and CDR2 YYNGEE. This CDR3 comprises 18 residues. CDR3 nucleotides: TGTGCCAGCAGCGTAGCGGGCCTGGGGGGGGGAGAAACAGATACGCAGTATTTT. It translates to CASSVAGLGGGETDTQYF.

Comments on this clone: This same CDR3 is encoded by further DNA sequences in the sample. The CDR3 here is CASSNLFQGITYEQYF. DNA of the CDR3: TGCGCCAGCAGCAATCTATTCCAGGGAATAACCTACGAGCAGTACTTC. The rearrangement links TRBV21-1 to TRBJ2-7; the table's D gene call, TRBD1, was not cross checked with the DNA. TRBV21-1 is given as a pseudogene. The CDR3 consists of 16 residues.

The V gene is TRBV7-9, the J gene TRBJ2-7; the match to TRBD1 covers 8 bases. The CDR3 runs to 15 residues. V dropped 4 bases and J dropped 0; count of bases not matched to a gene: 5. Germline V gene lookup returns CDR1 SEHNR and CDR2 FQNEAQ (reference sequence). The CDR3 nucleotides read TGTGCCAGCAGCTCAAACCAGGGGGCCTCCTACGAGCAGTACTTC. It yields the protein CASSSNQGASYEQYF.

The rearrangement joins TRBV2 to TRBJ1-6; the D gene is possibly TRBD1 (5 bases). The germline V and J ends were trimmed by 7 bases and 9 bases, with 19 bases remaining between them. The CDR3 runs to 15 residues. CDR1 is SNHLY and CDR2 is FYNNEI in the germline V gene. The CDR3 loop is CASIRGEGTGSPLHF. DNA of the CDR3: TGTGCCAGCATCCGCGGGGAGGGGACTGGTTCACCCCTCCACTTT. Full variable domain (outside the CDR3, taken from reference TRBV2 and TRBJ1-6): EPEVTQTPSHQVTQMGQEVILRCVPISNHLYFYWYRQILGQKVEFLVSFYNNEISEKSEIFDDQFSVERPDGSNFTLKIRSTKLEDSAMYFCASIRGEGTGSPLHFGNGTRLTVT.

This chain connects TRBV23-1 to TRBJ1-6; D not certain. TRBV23-1 falls under the ORF class, with uncertain function. Trimming shortened V by 0 bases and J by 13 bases, and 4 bases separated the two germline ends. This CDR3 comprises 11 residues. As DNA, the CDR3 is TGCGCCAGCAGTCAATCCAGGCCCCTCCACTTT. Its protein product is CASSQSRPLHF.

This clone was detected only a few times. V is TRBV18 and J is TRBJ1-4, with D maybe TRBD1 (6 bases). The CDR3 contains 12 residues. Trimming shortened V by 5 bases and J by 14 bases, and 15 bases separated the two germline ends. From germline, CDR1 is KGHSH and CDR2 LQKENI. CDR3 region: CASSEYREILFF. In DNA, the CDR3 is TGTGCCAGCTCAGAGTACAGGGAAATCCTGTTTTTT.

V gene TRBV6-5 combines with J gene TRBJ2-7; D uncertain. Germline V gene sequence: CDR1 MNHEY, CDR2 SVGAGI. V gave up 8 bases and J gave up 7 bases, with 12 bases separating them. CDR3 length: 11 amino acids. CDR3 sequence reads: CASRASWEQYF. The CDR3 DNA follows: TGTGCCAGCCGAGCCTCGTGGGAGCAGTACTTC.

This clone showed up just a few times. The chain has TRBV5-1 and TRBJ2-1; 11 positions agree with TRBD2. The CDR3 runs 15 residues. CDR1 and CDR2 (germline): SGHRS, YFSETQ. The V and J ends lost 3 bases and 2 bases, in that order; junction bases with no gene match: 1. Here the CDR3 reads CASSSTSGTYNEQFF. Written as DNA, the CDR3 is TGCGCCAGCAGCTCGACTAGCGGGACCTACAATGAGCAGTTCTTC.

The CDR3 bases are TGCAGCGCGCGGACAGGGGACTTTGATGAGCAGTTCTTC. Amino acid sequence: CSARTGDFDEQFF. The chain recombines TRBV29-1 with TRBJ2-1; 9 nucleotides agree with TRBD1. J was trimmed by 8 bases and V by 7 bases; bases with no gene match: 9. The CDR3 length is 13 residues. Germline CDR1 reads SQVTM; CDR2 reads ANQGSEA.

A few counts support this clone. This sequence joins TRBV5-1 and TRBJ2-5, with D possibly matching TRBD2 (6 bases). The CDR3 is made up of 14 amino acids. Per the germline V gene, CDR1 is SGHRS and CDR2 is YFSETQ. The V end was cut by 4 bases, the J end by 4 bases, with 14 bases between. The CDR3 here is CASSRPDGGETQYF. The CDR3 DNA sequence: TGCGCCAGCAGCAGGCCGGACGGGGGAGAGACCCAGTACTTC.

This clone showed up just a few times. The V gene is TRBV14, the J gene TRBJ2-3; D gene uncertain. V was clipped by 1 base and J by 4 bases, with 12 bases between them. CDR1 and CDR2 from the germline V gene are SGHDN and FVKESK. CDR3 length: 15 amino acids. CDR3 region: CASSQVEAWADTQYF. The CDR3 DNA reads as TGTGCCAGCAGCCAAGTAGAAGCGTGGGCAGATACGCAGTATTTT.

The sample holds a few counts of this clone. This chain connects TRBV10-2 to TRBJ1-2; a weak D match, TRBD1 (6 bases). V gave up 2 bases and J gave up 1 base, with 11 bases separating them. The germline V gene encodes CDR1 WSHSY and CDR2 SAAADI. The CDR3 is made up of 15 amino acids. CDR3 in DNA: TGCGCCAGCAGTGAGGCTGGGGGCGGTAACTATGGCTACACCTTC. Translated: CASSEAGGGNYGYTF.